One sample yielded the 7 T cell receptor beta chains listed below, sequenced in a study of T cells in Graves' hyperthyroidism and ophthalmopathy. It was RNA transcripts that yielded the amplified TCR beta CDR3 regions. The HTBI primer set served for first-round RT-PCR of the TCR CDR3. TCRdb used MiXCR to reprocess the multiplex PCR reads, holding one entry per CDR3 protein. Among about 420,000 distinct CDR3 sequences listed, 15% to 19% were seen once. The source material was blood. These receptors originate from a woman between 18 and 29 years old with Graves' hyperthyroidism.

In this sample, this clonotype turned up many times. The chain recombines TRBV2 with TRBJ2-5; 12 bases are a match to TRBD1. Germline V CDR1 and CDR2: SNHLY, FYNNEI. The V gene end was trimmed by 7 bases and the J gene end by 4 bases; junction bases not matched to a gene: 10. The CDR3 length is 16 residues. The CDR3 sequence is CASKELVGQGAETQYF. In DNA, the CDR3 is TGTGCCAGCAAAGAGCTCGTGGGACAGGGGGCAGAGACCCAGTACTTC.

The V call is TRBV5-1, the J call TRBJ2-3; D may be TRBD1 or TRBD2 (5 bases each). Trimming took 6 bases from V and 6 from J, leaving 17 bases between them. This CDR3 has 14 amino acids. Looked up from germline, CDR1 is SGHRS and CDR2 is YFSETQ. The CDR3 nucleotides are TGCGCCAGCACTCAATACCGGGGCAAGGATACGCAGTATTTT. Its protein is CASTQYRGKDTQYF.

V and J are TRBV28 and TRBJ2-2, with D tentatively TRBD1 (7 bases). The V and J ends lost 6 bases and 5 bases respectively, with 16 bases between them. This CDR3 is 15 amino acids long. Looked up from germline, CDR1 is MDHEN and CDR2 is SYDVKM. The CDR3 loop is CASRQISGGTGELFF. The CDR3 region has the DNA TGTGCCAGCAGACAAATTTCAGGGGGGACCGGGGAGCTGTTTTTT.

Worth noting for this clonotype: A single base separates this from a much larger clone, so it may be a read error. This rearrangement joins TRBV6-2 or TRBV6-3 to TRBJ2-7, with D possibly matching TRBD2 (5 bases). The V and J ends lost 8 bases and 7 bases respectively, with 21 bases between them. The CDR3 loop spans 14 amino acids. Germline loops: CDR1 MNHEY, CDR2 SVGEGT. CDR3 sequence (DNA): TGTGCCAGCTCGCCGGAAAGGACTCGTGGGGAGCAGTACTTC. Its protein product is CASSPERTRGEQYF.

The rearrangement joins TRBV2 to TRBJ1-2; D remains unclear. CDR3 length: 12 residues. CDR1 and CDR2 from the germline V gene are SNHLY and FYNNEI. V shed 7 bases and J shed 5 bases, with 11 bases lying between them. The CDR3 is CASTQAGYGYTF. CDR3 sequence (DNA): TGTGCCAGCACCCAGGCAGGATATGGCTACACCTTC.

The chain employs TRBV12-5 and TRBJ2-4; 14 bases map to TRBD2. Germline values: CDR1 LGHNT, CDR2 FRNRAP. This CDR3 contains 20 residues. With V trimmed by 0 bases and J by 0 bases, 7 bases remained unmatched. The CDR3: CASGLVLRTSGGPAKNIQYF. Written as DNA, the CDR3 is TGTGCTAGTGGTTTGGTACTCCGGACTAGCGGGGGGCCAGCCAAAAACATTCAGTACTTC.

This clonotype appeared many times. This chain links TRBV30 with TRBJ1-6; a weak D match, TRBD1 (5 bases). The CDR3 extends over 14 amino acids. Germline V gives CDR1 GTSNPN, CDR2 SVGIG (reference sequence). V lost 0 bases and J 10 bases, leaving 13 bases between the germline ends. In nucleotides, the CDR3 is TGTGCCTGGAGTGTACCCCAGGGTGGCTCACCCCTCCACTTT. Encoded protein: CAWSVPQGGSPLHF.